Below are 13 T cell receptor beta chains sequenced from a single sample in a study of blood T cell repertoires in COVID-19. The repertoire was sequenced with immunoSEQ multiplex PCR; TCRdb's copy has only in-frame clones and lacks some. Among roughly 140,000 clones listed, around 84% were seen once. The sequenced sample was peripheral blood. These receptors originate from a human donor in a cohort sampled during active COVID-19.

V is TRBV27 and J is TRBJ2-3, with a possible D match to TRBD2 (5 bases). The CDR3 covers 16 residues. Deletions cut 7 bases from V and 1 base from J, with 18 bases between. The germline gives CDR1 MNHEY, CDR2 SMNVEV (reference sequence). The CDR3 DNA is TGTGCCAGCAAATCGGACTTCCCATGGGGCACAGATACGCAGTATTTT. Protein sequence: CASKSDFPWGTDTQYF.

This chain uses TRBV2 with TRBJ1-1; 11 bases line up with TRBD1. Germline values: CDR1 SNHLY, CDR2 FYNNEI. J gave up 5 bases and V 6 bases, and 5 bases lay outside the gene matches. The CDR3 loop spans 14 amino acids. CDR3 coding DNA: TGTGCCAGCAGGGTAGGGACAGGGGGAACTGAAGCTTTCTTT. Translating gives CASRVGTGGTEAFF.

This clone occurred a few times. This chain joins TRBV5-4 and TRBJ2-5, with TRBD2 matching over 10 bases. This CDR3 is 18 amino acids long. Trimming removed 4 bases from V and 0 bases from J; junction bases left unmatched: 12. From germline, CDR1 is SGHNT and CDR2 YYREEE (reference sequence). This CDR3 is CASSPGGTSEMYQETQYF. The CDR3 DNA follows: TGTGCCAGCAGCCCGGGGGGGACTAGCGAGATGTACCAAGAGACCCAGTACTTC.

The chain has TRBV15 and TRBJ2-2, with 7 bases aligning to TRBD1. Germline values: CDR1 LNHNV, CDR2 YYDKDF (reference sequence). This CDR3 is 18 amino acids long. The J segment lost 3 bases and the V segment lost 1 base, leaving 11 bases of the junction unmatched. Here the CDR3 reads CATSRGQINRGHTGELFF. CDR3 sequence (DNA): TGTGCCACCAGCAGAGGGCAAATCAACAGGGGTCACACCGGGGAGCTGTTTTTT.

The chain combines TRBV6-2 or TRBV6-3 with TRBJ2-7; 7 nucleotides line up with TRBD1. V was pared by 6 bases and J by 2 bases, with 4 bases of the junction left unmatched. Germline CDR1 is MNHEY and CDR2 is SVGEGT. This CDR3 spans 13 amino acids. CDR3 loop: CASSLGTAYEQYF. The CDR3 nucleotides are TGTGCCAGCAGCCTCGGGACAGCCTACGAGCAGTACTTC.

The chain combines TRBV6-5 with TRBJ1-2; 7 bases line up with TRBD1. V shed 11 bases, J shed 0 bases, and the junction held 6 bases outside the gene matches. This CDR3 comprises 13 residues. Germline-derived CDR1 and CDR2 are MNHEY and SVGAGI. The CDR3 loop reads CACGTATNYGYTF. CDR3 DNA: TGTGCCTGCGGGACAGCCACTAACTATGGCTACACCTTC.

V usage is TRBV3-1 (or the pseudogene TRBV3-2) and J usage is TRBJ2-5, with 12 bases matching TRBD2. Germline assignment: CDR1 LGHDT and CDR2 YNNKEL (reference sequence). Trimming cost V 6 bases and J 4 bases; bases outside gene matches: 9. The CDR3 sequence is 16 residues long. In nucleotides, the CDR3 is TGTGCCAGCAGTCACCTAGCGGGGGGGCTTGGAGAGACCCAGTACTTC. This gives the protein CASSHLAGGLGETQYF.

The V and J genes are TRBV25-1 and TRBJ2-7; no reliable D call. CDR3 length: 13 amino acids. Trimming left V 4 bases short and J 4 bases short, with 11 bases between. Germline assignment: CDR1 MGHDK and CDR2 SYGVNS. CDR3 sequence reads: CASSGLTVYEQYF. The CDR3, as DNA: TGTGCCAGCAGTGGCTTAACGGTGTACGAGCAGTACTTC.

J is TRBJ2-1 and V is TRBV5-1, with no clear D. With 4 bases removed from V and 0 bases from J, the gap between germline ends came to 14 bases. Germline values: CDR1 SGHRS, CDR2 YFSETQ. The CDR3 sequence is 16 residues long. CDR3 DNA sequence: TGCGCCAGCAGCCCTCGTAGCTCCAGCTCCTACAATGAGCAGTTCTTC. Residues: CASSPRSSSSYNEQFF.

CDR3 loop: CASSLALAGATVQYF. DNA of the CDR3: TGCGCCAGCAGCTTGGCTCTAGCGGGGGCCACGGTACAGTACTTC. The V and J genes are TRBV5-1 and TRBJ2-5, with TRBD2 matching 10 bases. Germline CDR1 reads SGHRS; CDR2 reads YFSETQ. V shed 0 bases, J shed 11 bases, and the junction held 10 bases outside the gene matches. The CDR3 spans 15 residues.

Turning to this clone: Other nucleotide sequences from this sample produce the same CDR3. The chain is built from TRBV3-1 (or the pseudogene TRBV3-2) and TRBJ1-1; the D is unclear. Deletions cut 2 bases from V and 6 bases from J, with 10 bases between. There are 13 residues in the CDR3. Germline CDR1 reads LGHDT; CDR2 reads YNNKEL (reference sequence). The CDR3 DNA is TGTGCCAGCAGCCAAAATGGGCGCCCTGAAGCTTTCTTT. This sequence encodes CASSQNGRPEAFF.

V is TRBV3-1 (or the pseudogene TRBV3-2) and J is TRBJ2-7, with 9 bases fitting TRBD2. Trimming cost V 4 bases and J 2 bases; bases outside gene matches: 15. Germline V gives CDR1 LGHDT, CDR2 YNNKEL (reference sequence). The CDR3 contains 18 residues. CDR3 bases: TGTGCCAGCAGCCGAAGAGGAGGCAGCGGGGGGCCCACCTACGAGCAGTACTTC. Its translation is CASSRRGGSGGPTYEQYF.

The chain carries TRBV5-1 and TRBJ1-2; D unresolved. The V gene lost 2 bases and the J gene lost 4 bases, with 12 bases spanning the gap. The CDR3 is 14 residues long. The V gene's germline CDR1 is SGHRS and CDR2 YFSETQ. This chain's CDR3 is CASSFGEPVYGYTF. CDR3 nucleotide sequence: TGCGCCAGCAGCTTCGGGGAGCCGGTCTATGGCTACACCTTC.